This is a list of T cell receptor beta chains from one sample in a study of beta chain features in type 1 diabetes. Using immunoSEQ multiplex PCR, the repertoire was profiled, and TCRdb retains in-frame clones only, with some absent. This sample has roughly 340,000 clones, with approximately 15% found just once. Sequenced sample: naive CD4+ T cells from blood. The receptors stem from a woman aged 18-30 years with type 1 diabetes. Each CDR3 is given with its conserved first and last residue. D genes are given only for firm matches. Not every row has a clone size; where given, it reads once, few, many or a size class.

d_gene	j_gene	v_gene	abundance	CDR3nt	CDR3aa
TRBD1	TRBJ2-7	TRBV28	few	TGTGCCAGCAGCCCTCCGGACAGGGACTCCGAGCAGTACTTC	CASSPPDRDSEQYF
-	TRBJ1-1	TRBV18	few	TGTGCCAGCTCACCCAGTACTGAGGGCACTGAAGCTTTCTTT	CASSPSTEGTEAFF
-	TRBJ1-1	TRBV28	few	TGTGCCAGCAGTTCAACGGACAGCGAAGCTTTCTTT	CASSSTDSEAFF
TRBD2	TRBJ2-3	TRBV9	-	TGTGCCAGCAGCGTAGTCCTAGCGGGGTCCACAGATACGCAGTATTTT	CASSVVLAGSTDTQYF
-	TRBJ1-1	TRBV14	-	TGTGCCAGCAGCCAAGGTCGAGGGAGGAGGACTGAAGCTTTCTTT	CASSQGRGRRTEAFF
TRBD2	TRBJ2-1	TRBV30	few	TGTGCCTGGAGTGTAGGTCGAACTAGCGGAGGTTACAATGAGCAGTTCTTC	CAWSVGRTSGGYNEQFF
-	TRBJ1-5	TRBV6-1	-	TGTGCCAGCAGTGGGACAGTCAATCAGCCCCAGCATTTT	CASSGTVNQPQHF
-	TRBJ1-1	TRBV2	-	TGTGCCAGCTCCGCGGATCAAGGCGGGACTGAAGCTTTCTTT	CASSADQGGTEAFF
-	TRBJ2-1	TRBV11-3	-	TGTGCCAGCAGCTTACATTACAATGAGCAGTTCTTC	CASSLHYNEQFF
-	TRBJ1-5	TRBV19	-	TGTGCCAGTAGTATTCGGCCCGGGCACTCGGGGGAACAGCCCCAGCATTTT	CASSIRPGHSGEQPQHF
-	TRBJ2-1	TRBV5-1	-	TGCGCCAGCAGGCCTCCGGTGAGCTCCTACAATGAGCAGTTCTTC	CASRPPVSSYNEQFF
TRBD1	TRBJ1-1	TRBV28	-	TGTGCCAGCAGGGGACAGGGGGCATGGGGAACTGAAGCTTTCTTT	CASRGQGAWGTEAFF
-	TRBJ1-5	TRBV12-5	few	TGTGCTAGTGGTTTGGTACTGAATCCCAGGGGAAGCAATCAGCCCCAGCATTTT	CASGLVLNPRGSNQPQHF
-	TRBJ1-5	TRBV29-1	-	TGCAGCGTTGAAGGGGAGGACGTCAATCAGCCCCAGCATTTT	CSVEGEDVNQPQHF
-	TRBJ2-5	TRBV7-8	-	TGTGCCAGCAGCTTCGGGGGGACCCAGTACTTC	CASSFGGTQYF
TRBD2	TRBJ2-3	TRBV5-1	-	TGCGCCAGCAGCTTGACGGCGGCTAGCGGGCGCACAGATACGCAGTATTTT	CASSLTAASGRTDTQYF
TRBD2	TRBJ2-1	TRBV2	-	TGTGCCAGCAACCTTCTAGCGGGAGTAGGGAATGAGCAGTTCTTC	CASNLLAGVGNEQFF
-	TRBJ1-4	TRBV4-3	few	TGCGCCAGCAGCCAAGTACTCCCAAGCCTCACTAATGAAAAACTGTTTTTT	CASSQVLPSLTNEKLFF
TRBD2	TRBJ2-1	TRBV9	few	TGTGCCAGCAGCCGCGGGGGCAATGAGCAGTTCTTC	CASSRGGNEQFF
TRBD2	TRBJ2-1	TRBV18	-	TGTGCCAGCTCACCCACCCGCGGGGGGACAAGGCCCCCCAATGAGCAGTTCTTC	CASSPTRGGTRPPNEQFF
TRBD2	TRBJ2-7	TRBV28	few	TGTGCCAGCAGTCTCCCTTCCGGGACTAGCGGGGGATACGAGCAGTACTTC	CASSLPSGTSGGYEQYF
TRBD1	TRBJ2-1	TRBV7-3	-	TGTGCCAGCAGCTTAGGGCAGGGGGACAATGAGCAGTTCTTC	CASSLGQGDNEQFF
-	TRBJ2-1	TRBV21-1	-	TGTGCCAGCAGCCCCCTGGCGGGAGTCCCCTACAATGAGCAGTTCTTC	CASSPLAGVPYNEQFF
-	TRBJ1-2	TRBV15	-	TGTGCCACCAGCAGAGGAGGAGGTTGGGCTATTGGCTACACCTTC	CATSRGGGWAIGYTF
-	TRBJ2-7	TRBV5-4	-	TGTGCCAGCAGCTGGGGGCAGGGCCCATACGAGCAGTACTTC	CASSWGQGPYEQYF
TRBD2	TRBJ2-7	TRBV28	few	TGTGCCAGCAGACTAAGGACTAGGAGCTCCTACGAGCAGTACTTC	CASRLRTRSSYEQYF
TRBD2	TRBJ2-4	TRBV15	few	TGTGCCACCAGCAGAGCGAGTCTAGGCGGGAGACTATACATTCAGTACTTC	CATSRASLGGRLYIQYF
-	TRBJ2-1	TRBV9	-	TGTGCCAGCAGTCATAGATTAGGGGGTAGCGGGTACAATGAGCAGTTCTTC	CASSHRLGGSGYNEQFF
-	TRBJ2-7	TRBV28	-	TGTGCCAGCAGTGCGGTTTCCTACGAGCAGTACTTC	CASSAVSYEQYF
-	TRBJ2-1	TRBV20-1	-	TGCAGTGCTAGGGGTCGGGATGAGCAGTTCTTC	CSARGRDEQFF
-	TRBJ2-7	TRBV10-3	few	TGTGCCATCAATCGTGGCAGGGCCGACAGGACCTACGAGCAGTACTTC	CAINRGRADRTYEQYF
-	TRBJ2-2	TRBV7-2	few	TGTGCCAGCAGCCATGGATCAGCGGCCGGGGAGCTGTTTTTT	CASSHGSAAGELFF
TRBD1	TRBJ1-1	TRBV5-4	few	TGTGCCAGCAGCTCGACAGGGACACTCATCACTGAAGCTTTCTTT	CASSSTGTLITEAFF
TRBD1	TRBJ2-2	TRBV9	few	TGTGCCAGCAGCGCACGGACAGGGCCCACCGGGGAGCTGTTTTTT	CASSARTGPTGELFF
-	TRBJ1-2	TRBV6-5	few	TGTGCCAGCAGTTACGTGGGGTCAGGGCTCTATGGCTACACCTTC	CASSYVGSGLYGYTF
-	TRBJ2-2	TRBV5-1	-	TGCGCCAGCAGCCTGACCCCACGTGTGGGGACTTCCGGGGAGCTGTTTTTT	CASSLTPRVGTSGELFF
-	TRBJ1-1	TRBV12-5	few	TGTGCTAGTGGTTTGGTAAGGGGGACTGAAGCTTTCTTT	CASGLVRGTEAFF
TRBD2	TRBJ2-2	TRBV5-1	-	TGCGCCAGCACCCACGCTCTAGCGGGAGGGCCCTCCGGCGGGGAGCTGTTTTTT	CASTHALAGGPSGGELFF
TRBD1	TRBJ1-3	TRBV9	few	TGTGCCAGCAGCTCAACGACAGGGGTCCCTGGAAACACCATATATTTT	CASSSTTGVPGNTIYF
-	TRBJ2-7	TRBV28	-	TGTGCCAGCAGTTTACAGGGAATGGGTGACTACGAGCAGTACTTC	CASSLQGMGDYEQYF
-	TRBJ2-3	TRBV5-1	few	TGCGCCAGCAGCTTGTCCGTCACAGATACGCAGTATTTT	CASSLSVTDTQYF
-	TRBJ2-7	TRBV10-3	-	TGTGCCGCCGGTGACCGGGGCTACGAGCAGTACTTC	CAAGDRGYEQYF
-	TRBJ2-3	TRBV5-4	-	TGTGCCAGCAGCCCGAAACTCCTTAGCGGCGGGGAGGATACGCAGTATTTT	CASSPKLLSGGEDTQYF
TRBD2	TRBJ2-1	TRBV25-1	few	TGTGCCAGCAGTGAATACCTAGCGGACTACAATGAGCAGTTCTTC	CASSEYLADYNEQFF
-	TRBJ2-2	TRBV29-1	few	TGCAGCGTTTTGCTGAGGATGAATACCGGGGAGCTGTTTTTT	CSVLLRMNTGELFF
-	TRBJ2-1	TRBV9	few	TGTGCCAGCAGCGTTGGTAGCGGCCCCTACAATGAGCAGTTCTTC	CASSVGSGPYNEQFF
-	TRBJ1-2	TRBV29-1	few	TGCAGCGTTGATCTCTATGGCTACACCTTC	CSVDLYGYTF